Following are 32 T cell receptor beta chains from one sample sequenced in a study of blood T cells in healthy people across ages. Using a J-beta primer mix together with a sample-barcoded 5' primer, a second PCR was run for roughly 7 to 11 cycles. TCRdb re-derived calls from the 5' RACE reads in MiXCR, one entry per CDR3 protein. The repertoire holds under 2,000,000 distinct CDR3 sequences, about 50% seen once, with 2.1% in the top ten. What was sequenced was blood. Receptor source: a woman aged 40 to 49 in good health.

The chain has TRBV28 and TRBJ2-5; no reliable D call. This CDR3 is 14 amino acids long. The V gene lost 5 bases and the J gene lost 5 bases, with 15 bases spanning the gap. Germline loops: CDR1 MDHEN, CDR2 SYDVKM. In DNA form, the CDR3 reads TGTGCCAGCAGTGCCCCTGGGAACGGGGAGACCCAGTACTTC. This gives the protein CASSAPGNGETQYF.

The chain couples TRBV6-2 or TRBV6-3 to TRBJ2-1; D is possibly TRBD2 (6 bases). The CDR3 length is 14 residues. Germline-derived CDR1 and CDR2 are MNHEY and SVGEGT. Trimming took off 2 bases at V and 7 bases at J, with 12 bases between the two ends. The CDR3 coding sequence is TGTGCCAGCAGTTACGACGGGAGTCTAAATGAGCAGTTCTTC. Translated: CASSYDGSLNEQFF.

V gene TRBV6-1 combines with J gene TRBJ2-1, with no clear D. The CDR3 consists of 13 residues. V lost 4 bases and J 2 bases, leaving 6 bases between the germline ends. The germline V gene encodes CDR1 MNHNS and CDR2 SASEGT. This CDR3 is CASSGQPYNEQFF. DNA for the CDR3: TGTGCCAGCAGTGGTCAACCCTACAATGAGCAGTTCTTC.

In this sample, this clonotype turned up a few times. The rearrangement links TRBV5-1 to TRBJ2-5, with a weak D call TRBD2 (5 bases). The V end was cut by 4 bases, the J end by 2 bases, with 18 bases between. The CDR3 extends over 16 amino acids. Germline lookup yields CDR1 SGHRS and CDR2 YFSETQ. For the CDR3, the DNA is TGCGCCAGCAGCGCCGAGGTCGGACTCCAACAAGAGACCCAGTACTTC. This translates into CASSAEVGLQQETQYF.

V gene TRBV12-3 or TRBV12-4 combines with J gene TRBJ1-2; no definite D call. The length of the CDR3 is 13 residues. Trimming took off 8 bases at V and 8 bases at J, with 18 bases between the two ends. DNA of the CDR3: TGTGCCAGCGGAACTGCGGGTTCAGGAGGCTACACCTTC. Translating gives CASGTAGSGGYTF.

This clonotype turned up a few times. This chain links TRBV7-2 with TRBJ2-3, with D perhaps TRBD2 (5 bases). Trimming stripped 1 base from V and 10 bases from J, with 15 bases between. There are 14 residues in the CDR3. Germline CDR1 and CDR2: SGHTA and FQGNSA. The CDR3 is CASSLEPGTDAQYF. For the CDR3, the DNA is TGTGCCAGCAGCTTAGAACCGGGAACGGACGCGCAGTATTTT.

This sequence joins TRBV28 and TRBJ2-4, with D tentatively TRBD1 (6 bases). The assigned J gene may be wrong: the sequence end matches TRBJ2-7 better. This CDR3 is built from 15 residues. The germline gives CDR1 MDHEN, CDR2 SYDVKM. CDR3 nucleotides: TGTGCCAGCAGTTTTCCGCGGCAGGGGATTAACGAGCAGTACTTC. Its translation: CASSFPRQGINEQYF.

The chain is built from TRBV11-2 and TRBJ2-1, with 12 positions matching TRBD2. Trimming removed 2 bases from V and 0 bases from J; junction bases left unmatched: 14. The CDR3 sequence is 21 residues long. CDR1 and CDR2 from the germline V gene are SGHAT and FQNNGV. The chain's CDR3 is CASSLRRGGGTSGFSYNEQFF. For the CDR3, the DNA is TGTGCCAGCAGCTTAAGGAGGGGGGGAGGGACTAGCGGGTTCTCCTACAATGAGCAGTTCTTC.

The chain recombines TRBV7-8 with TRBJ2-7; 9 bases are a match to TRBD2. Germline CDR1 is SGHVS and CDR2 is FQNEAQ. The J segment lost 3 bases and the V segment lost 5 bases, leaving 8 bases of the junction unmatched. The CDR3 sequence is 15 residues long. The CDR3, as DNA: TGTGCCAGCAGCAGTGGGCGGGGGGGGTTCTACGAGCAGTACTTC. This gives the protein CASSSGRGGFYEQYF.

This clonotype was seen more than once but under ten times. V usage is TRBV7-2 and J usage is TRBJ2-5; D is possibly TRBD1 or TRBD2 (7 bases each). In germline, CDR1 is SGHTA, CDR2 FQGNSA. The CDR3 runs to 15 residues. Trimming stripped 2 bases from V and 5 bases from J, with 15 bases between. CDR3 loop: CASSLSGDSVETQYF. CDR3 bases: TGTGCCAGCAGCTTAAGCGGGGACAGCGTCGAGACCCAGTACTTC.

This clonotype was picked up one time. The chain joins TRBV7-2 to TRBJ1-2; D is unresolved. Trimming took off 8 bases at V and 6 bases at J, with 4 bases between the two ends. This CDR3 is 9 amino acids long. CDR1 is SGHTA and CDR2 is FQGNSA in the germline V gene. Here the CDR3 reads CASENGYTF. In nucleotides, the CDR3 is TGTGCCAGCGAAAATGGCTACACCTTC.

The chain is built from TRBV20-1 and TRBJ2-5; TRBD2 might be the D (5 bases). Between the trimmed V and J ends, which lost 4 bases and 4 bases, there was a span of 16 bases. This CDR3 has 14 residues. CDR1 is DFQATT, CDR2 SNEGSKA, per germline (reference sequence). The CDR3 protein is CSAIFRAGRETQYF. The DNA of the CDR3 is TGCAGTGCTATATTTCGGGCGGGCCGAGAGACCCAGTACTTC.

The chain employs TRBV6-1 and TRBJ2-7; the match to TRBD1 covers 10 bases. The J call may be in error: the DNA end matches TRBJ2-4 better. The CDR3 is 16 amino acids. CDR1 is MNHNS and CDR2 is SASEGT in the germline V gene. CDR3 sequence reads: CASSGTGGGLENIQYF. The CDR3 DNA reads TGTGCCAGCAGTGGGACAGGGGGAGGGCTTGAAAACATTCAGTACTTC.

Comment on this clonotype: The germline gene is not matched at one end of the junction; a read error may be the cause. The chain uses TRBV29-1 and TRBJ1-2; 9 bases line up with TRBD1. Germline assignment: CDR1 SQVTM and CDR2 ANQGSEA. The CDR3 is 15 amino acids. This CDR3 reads CSVTGGQGSNYGYIF. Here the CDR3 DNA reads TGCAGCGTAACAGGGGGCCAAGGCTCTAACTATGGCTACATCTTC.

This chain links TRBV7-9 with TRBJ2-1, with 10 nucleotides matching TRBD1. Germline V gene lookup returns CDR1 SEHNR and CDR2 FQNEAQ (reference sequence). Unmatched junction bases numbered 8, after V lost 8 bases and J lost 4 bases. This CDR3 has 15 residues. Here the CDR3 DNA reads TGTGCCAGCCAGCCTCCGGACAGGGGGTACAATGAGCAGTTCTTC. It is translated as CASQPPDRGYNEQFF.

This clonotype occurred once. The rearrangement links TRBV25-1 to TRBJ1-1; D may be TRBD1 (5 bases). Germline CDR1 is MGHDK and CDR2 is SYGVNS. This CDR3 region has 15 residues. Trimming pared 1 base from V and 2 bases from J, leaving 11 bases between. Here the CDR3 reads CASSEFRGGNTEAFF. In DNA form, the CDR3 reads TGTGCCAGCAGTGAATTTCGGGGGGGAAACACTGAAGCTTTCTTT.

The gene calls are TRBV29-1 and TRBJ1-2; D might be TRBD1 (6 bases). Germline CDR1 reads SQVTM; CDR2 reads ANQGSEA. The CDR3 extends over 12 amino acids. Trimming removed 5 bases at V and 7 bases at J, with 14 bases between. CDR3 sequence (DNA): TGCAGCGTTCCCCGGGGGGCGCGTGGCTACACCTTC. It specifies CSVPRGARGYTF.

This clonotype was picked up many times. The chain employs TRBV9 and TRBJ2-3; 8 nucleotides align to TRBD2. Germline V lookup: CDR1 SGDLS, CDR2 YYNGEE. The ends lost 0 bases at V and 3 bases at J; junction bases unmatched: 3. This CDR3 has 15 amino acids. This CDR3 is CASSVGLAGTDTQYF. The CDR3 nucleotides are TGTGCCAGCAGCGTAGGTCTAGCGGGTACAGATACGCAGTATTTT.

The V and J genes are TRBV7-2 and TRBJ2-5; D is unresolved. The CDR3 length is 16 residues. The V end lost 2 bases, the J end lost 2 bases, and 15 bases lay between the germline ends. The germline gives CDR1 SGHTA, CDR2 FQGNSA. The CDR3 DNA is TGTGCCAGCAGCTTATCAGAGACCAGAGTTCAAGAGACCCAGTACTTC. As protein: CASSLSETRVQETQYF.

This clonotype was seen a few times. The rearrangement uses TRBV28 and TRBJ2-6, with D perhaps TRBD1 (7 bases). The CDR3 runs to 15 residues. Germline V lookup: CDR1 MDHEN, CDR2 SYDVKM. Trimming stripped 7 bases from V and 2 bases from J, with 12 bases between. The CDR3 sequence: CASTQGGTGANVLTF. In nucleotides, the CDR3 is TGTGCCAGCACCCAGGGGGGAACTGGGGCCAACGTCCTGACTTTC.

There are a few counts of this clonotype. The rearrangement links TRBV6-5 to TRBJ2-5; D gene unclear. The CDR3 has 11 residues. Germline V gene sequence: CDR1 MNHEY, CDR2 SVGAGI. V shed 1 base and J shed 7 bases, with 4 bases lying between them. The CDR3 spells CASSYLRTQYF. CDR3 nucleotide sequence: TGTGCCAGCAGTTACTTGAGGACCCAGTACTTC.

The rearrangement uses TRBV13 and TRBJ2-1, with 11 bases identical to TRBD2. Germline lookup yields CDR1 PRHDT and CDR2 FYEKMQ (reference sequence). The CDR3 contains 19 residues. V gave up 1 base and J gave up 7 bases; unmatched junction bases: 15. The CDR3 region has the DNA TGTGCCAGCAGCTTAGATCCGGCTAGCGGGGGGCCCCAAACGAATGAGCAGTTCTTC. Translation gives CASSLDPASGGPQTNEQFF.

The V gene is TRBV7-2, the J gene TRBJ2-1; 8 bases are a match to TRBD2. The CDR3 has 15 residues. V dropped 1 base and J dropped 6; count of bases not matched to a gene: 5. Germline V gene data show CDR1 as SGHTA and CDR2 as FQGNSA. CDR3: CASSLGGGLTNEQFF. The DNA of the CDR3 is TGTGCCAGCAGCTTAGGCGGGGGGCTAACCAATGAGCAGTTCTTC.

The CDR3, as DNA: TGCAGTGCTAGAGGAGGGAGGGGCCTCCAAGAGACCCAGTACTTC. Amino acids: CSARGGRGLQETQYF. J is TRBJ2-5 and V is TRBV20-1; 7 bases map to TRBD2. The germline gives CDR1 DFQATT, CDR2 SNEGSKA (reference sequence). Trimming took 1 base from V and 1 from J; bases not matched to a gene: 6. This CDR3 has 15 residues.

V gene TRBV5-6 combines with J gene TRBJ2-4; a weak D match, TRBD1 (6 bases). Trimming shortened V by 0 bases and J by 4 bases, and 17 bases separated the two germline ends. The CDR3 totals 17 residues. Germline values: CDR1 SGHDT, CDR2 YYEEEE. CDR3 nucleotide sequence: TGTGCCAGCAGCTTGGTTGGGGGCGGTTCATCTAAAAACATTCAGTACTTC. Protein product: CASSLVGGGSSKNIQYF.

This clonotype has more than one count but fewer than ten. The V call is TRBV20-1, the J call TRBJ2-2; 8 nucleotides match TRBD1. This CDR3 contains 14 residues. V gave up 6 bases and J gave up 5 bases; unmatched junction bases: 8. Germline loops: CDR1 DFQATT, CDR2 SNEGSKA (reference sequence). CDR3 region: CSAPRGRVTGELFF. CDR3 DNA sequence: TGCAGTGCGCCCAGGGGGCGCGTTACCGGGGAGCTGTTTTTT.

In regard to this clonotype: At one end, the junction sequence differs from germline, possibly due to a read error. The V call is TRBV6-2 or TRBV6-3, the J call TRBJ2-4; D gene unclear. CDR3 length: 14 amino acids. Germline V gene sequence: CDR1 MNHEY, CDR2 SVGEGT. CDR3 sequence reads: CASSYSPGKNSQYF. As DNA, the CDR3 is TGTGCCAGCAGTTACTCCCCAGGCAAAAACAGTCAGTACTTC.

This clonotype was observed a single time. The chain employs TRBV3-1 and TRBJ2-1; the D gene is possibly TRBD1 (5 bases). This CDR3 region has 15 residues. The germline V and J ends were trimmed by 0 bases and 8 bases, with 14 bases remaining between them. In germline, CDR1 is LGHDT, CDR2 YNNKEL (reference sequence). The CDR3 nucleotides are TGTGCCAGCAGCCAAGAAGGGGTTATTCGAGATGAGCAGTTCTTC. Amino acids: CASSQEGVIRDEQFF.

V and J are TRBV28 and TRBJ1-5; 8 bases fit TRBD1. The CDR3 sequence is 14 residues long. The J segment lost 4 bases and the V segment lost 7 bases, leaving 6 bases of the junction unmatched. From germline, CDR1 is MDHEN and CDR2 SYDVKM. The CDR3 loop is CASIQGGPNQPQHF. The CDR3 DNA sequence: TGTGCCAGCATACAGGGGGGTCCGAATCAGCCCCAGCATTTT.

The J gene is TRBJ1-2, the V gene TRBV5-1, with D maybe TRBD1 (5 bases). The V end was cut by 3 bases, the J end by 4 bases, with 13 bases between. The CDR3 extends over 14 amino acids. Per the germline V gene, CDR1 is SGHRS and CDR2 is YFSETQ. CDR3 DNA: TGCGCCAGCAGCTCAGGGCAGACGGTCTATGGCTACACCTTC. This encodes CASSSGQTVYGYTF.

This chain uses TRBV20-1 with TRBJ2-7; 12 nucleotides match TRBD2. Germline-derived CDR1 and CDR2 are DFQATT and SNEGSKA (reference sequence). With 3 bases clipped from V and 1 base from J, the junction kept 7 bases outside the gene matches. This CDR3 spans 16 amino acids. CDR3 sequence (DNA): TGCAGTGCTAGTATGATTACTAGCGGGAGGTCCTACGAGCAGTACTTC. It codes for CSASMITSGRSYEQYF.

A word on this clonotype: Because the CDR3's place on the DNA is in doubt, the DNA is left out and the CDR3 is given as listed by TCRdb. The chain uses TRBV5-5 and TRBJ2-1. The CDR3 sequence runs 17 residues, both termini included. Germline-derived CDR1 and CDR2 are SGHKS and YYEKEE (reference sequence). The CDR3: CASSYAFGSGDDNEQFF.